Listed below are T cell receptor beta chains from one sample, sequenced in a study of OX40 agonist ivuxolimab in advanced cancers. TCRdb's copy holds only in-frame clones and misses some; the assay was immunoSEQ multiplex PCR. The sample lists about 36,000 clones; about 70% were seen once. This specimen was CD4+ or CD8+ T cells sorted from blood, taken in a trial of the OX40 agonist ivuxolimab. The receptors were sampled from an adult with an advanced solid tumor such as melanoma, head and neck, liver or kidney cancer. CDR3s include the opening cysteine and the closing phenylalanine or tryptophan. The D gene is left open where the match is weak. Size values are once, few and many counts, or a class for expanded clones, and some rows have none.

D	V	J	size	DNA	CDR3
.	TRBV19	TRBJ1-2	.	TGTGCCAGTAGGACTGGACCTTTCGGATTGAACTATGGCTACACCTTC	CASRTGPFGLNYGYTF
.	TRBV7-8	TRBJ2-1	.	TGTGCCAGCAGCTTAATTAGGGCCCCCAATGAGCAGTTCTTC	CASSLIRAPNEQFF
.	TRBV4-1	TRBJ2-2	.	TGCGCCAGCAGCCAACCGTCGGGGCCGAACGGGGAGCTGTTTTTT	CASSQPSGPNGELFF
.	TRBV7-2	TRBJ2-2	.	TGTGCCAGCAGCCCCTTCGTTGGGGGAGGTACCGGGGAGCTGTTTTTT	CASSPFVGGGTGELFF
TRBD2	TRBV11-2	TRBJ2-7	.	TGTGCCAGCAGGGGGATCGGACTAGATGACGAGCAGTACTTC	CASRGIGLDDEQYF
.	TRBV4-1	TRBJ1-1	.	TGCGCCAGCAGCTCGGAGGAGAACACTGAAGCTTTCTTT	CASSSEENTEAFF
.	TRBV10-3	TRBJ1-1	.	TGTGCCATCAAAACAGACCTTGACACTGAAGCTTTCTTT	CAIKTDLDTEAFF
.	TRBV7-9	TRBJ1-1	.	TGTGCCAGCAGCCAAGTTGTCAGGAACACTGAAGCTTTCTTT	CASSQVVRNTEAFF
TRBD1	TRBV18	TRBJ1-1	.	TGTGCCAGCTCACCATGGACAGGGGACCAAGGCACTGAAGCTTTCTTT	CASSPWTGDQGTEAFF
TRBD1	TRBV11-3	TRBJ1-1	.	TGTGCCAGCAGCTCAGCCGGGACAGCAAACACTGAAGCTTTCTTT	CASSSAGTANTEAFF
.	TRBV5-1	TRBJ1-1	.	TGCGCCAGCAGCCGTGGTGCGCGGGGCAGGGACACTGAAGCTTTCTTT	CASSRGARGRDTEAFF
.	TRBV19	TRBJ1-2	.	TGTGCCAGTAGTCCCATCGCTCAAGGGAACTATGGCTACACCTTC	CASSPIAQGNYGYTF
.	TRBV6-5	TRBJ1-1	.	TGTGCCAGCAGTTACTCGGCAGGGACTGAAGCTTTCTTT	CASSYSAGTEAFF
TRBD1	TRBV5-4	TRBJ1-2	.	TGTGCCAGCAGCTCGGGACAGGGGGGTAGGGGCTACACCTTC	CASSSGQGGRGYTF
.	TRBV20-1	TRBJ1-1	few	TGCAGTGCTAGAGACAACACTGAAGCTTTCTTT	CSARDNTEAFF
TRBD1	TRBV19	TRBJ1-4	few	TGTGCCAGTAGTACCCTCCGACAGGGGAGGGATGAAAAACTGTTTTTT	CASSTLRQGRDEKLFF
.	TRBV18	TRBJ2-7	once	TGTGCCAGCTCACCGAGGGGTTTCTCCTACGAGCAGTACTTC	CASSPRGFSYEQYF
.	TRBV5-6	TRBJ2-1	.	TGTGCCAGCAGCTCAGGGGCCTACAATGAGCAGTTCTTC	CASSSGAYNEQFF
.	TRBV7-9	TRBJ1-5	few	TGTGCCAGCAGCTTAGGACAGACTTTCAATCAGCCCCAGCATTTT	CASSLGQTFNQPQHF
TRBD1	TRBV11-3	TRBJ2-7	.	TGTGCCAGCAGTGAAACCGGGACAGGGAAGAACGAGCAGTACTTC	CASSETGTGKNEQYF
.	TRBV15	TRBJ2-1	.	TGTGCCACCAGCAGCGGTGGGGCAAAGGGTTACAATGAGCAGTTCTTC	CATSSGGAKGYNEQFF